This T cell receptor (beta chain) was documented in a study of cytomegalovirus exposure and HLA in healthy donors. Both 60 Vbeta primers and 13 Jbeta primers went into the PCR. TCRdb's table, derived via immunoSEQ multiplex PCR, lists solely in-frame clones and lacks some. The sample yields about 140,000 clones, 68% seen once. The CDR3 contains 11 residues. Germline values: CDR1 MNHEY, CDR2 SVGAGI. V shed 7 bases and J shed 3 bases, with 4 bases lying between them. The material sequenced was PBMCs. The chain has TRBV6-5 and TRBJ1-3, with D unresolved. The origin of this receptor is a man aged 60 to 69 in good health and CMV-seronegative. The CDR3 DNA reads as TGTGCCAGCACCTATGGAAACACCATATATTTT. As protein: CASTYGNTIYF.